The 20 T cell receptor beta chains below come from one sample, sequenced in a study of blood T cells in healthy people across ages. It was with a sample-barcoded 5' primer and a J-beta primer mix that a second PCR of roughly 7 to 12 cycles was run. TCRdb re-called the 5' RACE reads with MiXCR, one entry per CDR3 protein. The profile shows about 780,000 distinct CDR3 sequences, roughly 46% of them singletons. Sequenced sample: blood. The receptors stem from a man aged 80 or over in good health.

This clonotype was observed once. This chain joins TRBV29-1 and TRBJ2-3; TRBD2 matches at 10 bases. V lost 6 bases, J lost 2 bases, and 8 bases stayed unmatched. Germline V lookup: CDR1 SQVTM, CDR2 ANQGSEA. The CDR3 extends over 15 amino acids. The DNA of the CDR3 is TGCAGCGTGGGGGGGACTAGCGTAGCCACAGATACGCAGTATTTT. This gives the protein CSVGGTSVATDTQYF.

The chain recombines TRBV5-1 with TRBJ2-1; 9 bases agree with TRBD2. This CDR3 has 15 amino acids. The germline V gene encodes CDR1 SGHRS and CDR2 YFSETQ. After removal of 6 bases from V and 2 bases from J, the junction contained 6 bases not matched to a gene. CDR3 coding DNA: TGCGCCAGCAACACAGCGGGAGGCACCTACAATGAGCAGTTCTTC. Translation gives CASNTAGGTYNEQFF.

This clonotype was seen only a few times. V and J are TRBV27 and TRBJ2-5, with D unclear. Germline V gene lookup returns CDR1 MNHEY and CDR2 SMNVEV (reference sequence). The CDR3 sequence is 14 residues long. V dropped 2 bases and J dropped 1 base, with 8 bases sitting between them. The CDR3 reads CASSLRLGQETQYF. The CDR3 DNA follows: TGTGCCAGCAGTTTACGACTGGGCCAAGAGACCCAGTACTTC.

This clonotype occurred a few times. V usage is TRBV20-1 and J usage is TRBJ2-3; unclear D gene. Germline CDR1 DFQATT, CDR2 SNEGSKA (reference sequence). The CDR3 has 15 amino acids. The V end was cut by 6 bases, the J end by 2 bases, with 18 bases between. The CDR3 here is CSAPSWSDDTDTQYF. For the CDR3, the DNA is TGCAGTGCCCCGTCTTGGTCCGATGACACAGATACGCAGTATTTT.

The rearrangement links TRBV7-2 to TRBJ2-1, with D unclear. The CDR3 has 14 residues. Trimming pared 6 bases from V and 5 bases from J, leaving 14 bases between. Germline V lookup: CDR1 SGHTA, CDR2 FQGNSA. In DNA form, the CDR3 reads TGTGCCAGCAGTCGACCCGGATTCAACAATGAGCAGTTCTTC. Encoded protein: CASSRPGFNNEQFF.

This rearrangement joins TRBV12-3 or TRBV12-4 to TRBJ2-7, with TRBD2 matching over 13 bases. This CDR3 is built from 17 residues. The junction had 3 bases not matched to a gene; V was cut back by 1 base and J by 0 bases. CDR3 protein: CASSLGTSGSSSYEQYF. The CDR3 DNA reads TGTGCCAGCAGTTTAGGGACTAGCGGGAGCAGCTCCTACGAGCAGTACTTC.

The chain carries TRBV4-1 and TRBJ2-1, with D perhaps given as TRBD1 or TRBD2 (6 bases each). This CDR3 has 15 residues. V shed 3 bases and J shed 7 bases, with 16 bases lying between them. The germline CDR1 and CDR2 sequences are MGHRA and YSYEKL. Here the CDR3 reads CASSQKDYRVNEQFF. DNA of the CDR3: TGCGCCAGCAGCCAGAAGGACTACAGGGTTAATGAGCAGTTCTTC.

The chain combines TRBV30 with TRBJ1-1; D is undetermined. The CDR3 consists of 14 residues. V gave up 2 bases and J gave up 1 base, with 11 bases separating them. Per germline, CDR1 GTSNPN and CDR2 SVGIG (reference sequence). CDR3 coding DNA: TGTGCCTGGAGTATAAATAGCGCGAACACTGAAGCTTTCTTT. Encoded protein: CAWSINSANTEAFF.

The rearrangement links TRBV20-1 to TRBJ2-5; D remains ambiguous. The J call could be wrong; TRBJ2-7 is a better fit for the DNA end. Germline V gives CDR1 DFQATT, CDR2 SNEGSKA (reference sequence). The CDR3 covers 12 residues. The CDR3 region is CSARWQIYEQYF. CDR3 nucleotides: TGCAGTGCTAGATGGCAGATCTACGAGCAGTACTTC.

The rearrangement links TRBV7-2 to TRBJ1-4, with TRBD1 identical over 12 bases. Trimming cost V 5 bases and J 7 bases; bases outside gene matches: 14. The CDR3 has 18 residues. Germline V CDR1 and CDR2: SGHTA, FQGNSA. The CDR3 protein is CASSPLGTGGIHSEKLFF. Here the CDR3 DNA reads TGTGCCAGCAGCCCTTTAGGGACAGGGGGCATTCATAGTGAAAAACTGTTTTTT. Full variable domain (outside the CDR3, taken from reference TRBV7-2 and TRBJ1-4): GAGVSQSPSNKVTEKGKDVELRCDPISGHTALYWYRQSLGQGLEFLIYFQGNSAPDKSGLPSDRFSAERTGGSVSTLTIQRTQQEDSAVYLCASSPLGTGGIHSEKLFFGSGTQLSVL.

V and J are TRBV29-1 and TRBJ2-6; no clear D. There are 14 residues in the CDR3. CDR1 is SQVTM, CDR2 ANQGSEA, per germline. V was trimmed by 4 bases and J by 0 bases, leaving 7 bases between them. The CDR3 DNA reads TGCAGCGTTGGGAAAAGCTCTGGGGCCAACGTCCTGACTTTC. Translated, it gives CSVGKSSGANVLTF.

V and J are TRBV27 and TRBJ2-3, with D perhaps TRBD2 (5 bases). This CDR3 is 15 amino acids long. Deletions cut 3 bases from V and 2 bases from J, with 12 bases between. Germline assignment: CDR1 MNHEY and CDR2 SMNVEV (reference sequence). In DNA, the CDR3 is TGTGCCAGCAGTTTCGGGCTAGCTTTCACAGATACGCAGTATTTT. As protein: CASSFGLAFTDTQYF.

This clonotype was found a few times. The V gene is TRBV9, the J gene TRBJ2-7; 9 positions match TRBD1. Germline V lookup: CDR1 SGDLS, CDR2 YYNGEE. CDR3 length: 16 residues. With 4 bases clipped from V and 1 base from J, the junction kept 9 bases outside the gene matches. CDR3 nucleotide sequence: TGTGCCAGCAGCTTTGCCCCGGGACAGGGATCCTACGAGCAGTACTTC. This translates into CASSFAPGQGSYEQYF.

V is TRBV3-1 and J is TRBJ2-7, with D perhaps TRBD1 (5 bases). CDR3 length: 15 amino acids. V was cut by 1 base and J by 10 bases, with 20 bases left in between. From germline, CDR1 is LGHDT and CDR2 YNNKEL (reference sequence). The CDR3 spells CASSQVGQEKEAQYF. The DNA of the CDR3 is TGTGCCAGCAGCCAAGTGGGGCAAGAGAAAGAGGCCCAGTACTTC.

This CDR3 is CASSSGRGSRTYNEQFF. CDR3 sequence (DNA): TGCGCCAGCAGCTCGGGCCGGGGAAGCCGGACCTACAATGAGCAGTTCTTC. V is TRBV5-1 and J is TRBJ2-1, with D possibly being TRBD2 (5 bases). The CDR3 length is 17 residues. The germline V gene has CDR1 SGHRS and CDR2 YFSETQ. The V and J ends lost 3 bases and 2 bases respectively, with 18 bases between them.

Only a few counts were recorded for this clonotype. The chain has TRBV7-2 and TRBJ1-1; maybe TRBD1 (6 bases). CDR1 is SGHTA, CDR2 FQGNSA, per germline. The V end was cut by 3 bases, the J end by 4 bases, with 21 bases between. There are 17 residues in the CDR3. The CDR3, as DNA: TGTGCCAGCAGCTTGGGCCTACAGGGCTCCAGTGGCACTGAAGCTTTCTTT. Its protein product is CASSLGLQGSSGTEAFF.

The chain carries TRBV2 and TRBJ2-4, with 8 positions matching TRBD2. V lost 7 bases and J lost 13; bases outside the gene matches: 12. CDR1 SNHLY and CDR2 FYNNEI come from the germline V gene. This CDR3 is 13 amino acids long. The CDR3 reads CASNLPAGEWQYF. CDR3 DNA sequence: TGTGCCAGCAATTTACCAGCGGGAGAATGGCAGTACTTC.

The J gene is TRBJ2-5, the V gene TRBV7-9, with unresolved D. This CDR3 contains 15 residues. The germline CDR1 and CDR2 sequences are SEHNR and FQNEAQ (reference sequence). Trimming left V 5 bases short and J 0 bases short, with 13 bases between. The CDR3, as DNA: TGTGCCAGCAGCCCCCAGCGCGTCAACCAAGAGACCCAGTACTTC. Translating it yields CASSPQRVNQETQYF.

The chain couples TRBV28 to TRBJ2-3; 14 positions match TRBD2. The CDR3 runs 15 residues. Trimming removed 3 bases from V and 7 bases from J; junction bases left unmatched: 3. Germline-derived CDR1 and CDR2 are MDHEN and SYDVKM. The CDR3 nucleotides are TGTGCCAGCAGTTTGACTAGCGGGAGGGTGAATACGCAGTATTTT. Protein product: CASSLTSGRVNTQYF.

The chain has TRBV28 and TRBJ2-7; the match to TRBD2 covers 7 bases. J was trimmed by 4 bases and V by 3 bases; bases with no gene match: 9. Looked up from germline, CDR1 is MDHEN and CDR2 is SYDVKM. The CDR3 loop spans 15 amino acids. The CDR3 DNA reads as TGTGCCAGCAGTTTGGCGGGAGCGGCCTATTACGAGCAGTACTTC. This codes for CASSLAGAAYYEQYF. Using reference TRBV28 and TRBJ2-7 for the parts outside the CDR3, the full variable domain is DVKVTQSSRYLVKRTGEKVFLECVQDMDHENMFWYRQDPGLGLRLIYFSYDVKMKEKGDIPEGYSVSREKKERFSLILESASTNQTSMYLCASSLAGAAYYEQYFGPGTRLTVT.